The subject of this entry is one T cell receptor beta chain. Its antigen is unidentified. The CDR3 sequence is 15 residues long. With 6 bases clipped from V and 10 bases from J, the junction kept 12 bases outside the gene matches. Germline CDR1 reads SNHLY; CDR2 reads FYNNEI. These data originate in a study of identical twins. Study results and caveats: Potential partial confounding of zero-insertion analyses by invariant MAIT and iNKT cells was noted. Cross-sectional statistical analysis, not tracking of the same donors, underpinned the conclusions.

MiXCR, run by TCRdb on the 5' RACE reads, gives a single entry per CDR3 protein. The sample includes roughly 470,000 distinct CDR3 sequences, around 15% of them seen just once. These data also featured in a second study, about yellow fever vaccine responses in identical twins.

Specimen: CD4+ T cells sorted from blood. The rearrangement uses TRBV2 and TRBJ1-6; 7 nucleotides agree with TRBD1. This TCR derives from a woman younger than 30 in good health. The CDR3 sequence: CASSAVPGGISPLHF. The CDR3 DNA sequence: TGTGCCAGCAGCGCCGTCCCAGGGGGGATATCACCCCTCCACTTT.